The 20 T cell receptor beta chains listed next were all sequenced from one sample in a study of control samples from healthy donors and cancer patients. The table came from immunoSEQ multiplex PCR; TCRdb's copy has only in-frame clones and leaves some out. Of around 90,000 clones in the sample, about nine tenths were seen once. The sequenced sample consisted of blood. Every receptor here comes from a man between 25 and 39 years old in good health.

This clone was detected a few times. CDR3 in DNA: TGTGCCACCAGTGACCCAGAGGCGGGGGCACGAGATACGCAGTATTTT. This encodes CATSDPEAGARDTQYF. J is TRBJ2-3 and V is TRBV24-1, with D perhaps matching TRBD2 (7 bases). The CDR3 is 16 residues long. Between the trimmed V and J ends, which lost 4 bases and 5 bases, there was a span of 18 bases. The germline gives CDR1 KGHDR, CDR2 SFDVKD.

The rearrangement links TRBV5-4 to TRBJ1-2; 8 bases match TRBD1. With 0 bases clipped from V and 6 bases from J, the junction kept 7 bases outside the gene matches. Germline V gene sequence: CDR1 SGHNT, CDR2 YYREEE (reference sequence). The CDR3 contains 15 residues. DNA for the CDR3: TGTGCCAGCAGCTTGGGTTTACAGACAGGGGATGGCTACACCTTC. Translated, it gives CASSLGLQTGDGYTF.

The J gene is TRBJ2-3, the V gene TRBV5-1; the match to TRBD1 covers 10 bases. CDR3 length: 16 amino acids. CDR1 is SGHRS and CDR2 is YFSETQ in the germline V gene. The trim removed 0 bases at V and 2 bases at J, leaving 3 bases unmatched. CDR3: CASSLGQGAITDTQYF. CDR3 sequence (DNA): TGCGCCAGCAGCTTGGGACAGGGGGCCATCACAGATACGCAGTATTTT.

The chain combines TRBV2 with TRBJ1-3; a possible D gene is TRBD1 (5 bases). V lost 10 bases to trimming and J lost 0 bases, with 16 bases between them. Germline V gene data show CDR1 as SNHLY and CDR2 as FYNNEI. There are 15 residues in the CDR3. The DNA for the CDR3 is TGTGCCACCGGGGGACGGATGAGCTCTGGAAACACCATATATTTT. Residues: CATGGRMSSGNTIYF. The full variable domain, with the rest looked up from reference TRBV2 and TRBJ1-3, is EPEVTQTPSHQVTQMGQEVILRCVPISNHLYFYWYRQILGQKVEFLVSFYNNEISEKSEIFDDQFSVERPDGSNFTLKIRSTKLEDSAMYFCATGGRMSSGNTIYFGEGSWLTVV.

V gene TRBV27 combines with J gene TRBJ1-5; D not certain. Germline CDR1 MNHEY, CDR2 SMNVEV (reference sequence). There are 15 residues in the CDR3. V lost 2 bases to trimming and J lost 1 base, with 9 bases between them. The CDR3 DNA sequence: TGTGCCAGCAGTTTAGCGGGGAGGAGCAATCAGCCCCAGCATTTT. It yields the protein CASSLAGRSNQPQHF.

The chain is built from TRBV6-2 or TRBV6-3 and TRBJ1-4; D gene unclear. The CDR3 spans 13 residues. The ends were cut back, 6 bases at V and 11 bases at J, with 16 bases in the middle. Germline-derived CDR1 and CDR2 are MNHEY and SVGEGT. CDR3: CASSLDGVGKLFF. The CDR3 coding sequence is TGTGCCAGCAGCCTGGACGGTGTTGGGAAACTGTTTTTT.

This chain joins TRBV7-8 and TRBJ1-4; D might be TRBD1 (6 bases). In germline, CDR1 is SGHVS, CDR2 FQNEAQ. V shed 5 bases and J shed 7 bases, with 14 bases lying between them. This CDR3 region has 14 residues. CDR3: CASSPAGAGEKLFF. In DNA form, the CDR3 reads TGTGCCAGCAGCCCGGCGGGGGCGGGTGAAAAACTGTTTTTT.

This CDR3 reads CASSLEGTSNTGELFF. DNA for the CDR3: TGCGCCAGCAGCTTGGAAGGGACCTCGAACACCGGGGAGCTGTTTTTT. The chain uses TRBV5-1 and TRBJ2-2; perhaps D is TRBD1 or TRBD2 (5 bases each). The CDR3 runs 16 residues. Per the germline V gene, CDR1 is SGHRS and CDR2 is YFSETQ. V lost 0 bases, J lost 0 bases, and 9 bases lay in between.

Notes on this clone: Germline and junction disagree at one end, which may indicate a read error. The chain combines TRBV7-7 with TRBJ2-3; D ambiguous. CDR1 SSHAT and CDR2 FNYEAQ come from the germline V gene (reference sequence). The CDR3 consists of 13 residues. As DNA, the CDR3 is TGTGCTAGCAGCCGCGAATCCACAGATACGCAGTATTTT. Amino acids: CASSRESTDTQYF.

Of note for this clone: An end of the junction differs from the germline gene, which may be a read error. The chain uses TRBV2 and TRBJ1-1; D is undetermined. Germline V lookup: CDR1 SNHLY, CDR2 FYNNEI. This CDR3 region has 11 residues. CDR3: CASRLTPNPLF. Written as DNA, the CDR3 is TGTGCCAGCAGGCTAACCCCGAATCCACTCTTT. Full variable domain (rest looked up from reference TRBV2 and TRBJ1-1): EPEVTQTPSHQVTQMGQEVILRCVPISNHLYFYWYRQILGQKVEFLVSFYNNEISEKSEIFDDQFSVERPDGSNFTLKIRSTKLEDSAMYFCASRLTPNPLFGQGTRLTVV.

This clone was seen just once. The gene calls are TRBV11-3 and TRBJ1-4; TRBD1 is a possible D gene (5 bases). The germline V gene has CDR1 SGHNT and CDR2 YENEEA. The length of the CDR3 is 18 residues. V lost 5 bases and J 5 bases, leaving 24 bases between the germline ends. The CDR3 reads CASSPEGIAGRMNEKLFF. The CDR3 nucleotides read TGTGCCAGCAGCCCAGAAGGGATAGCGGGGCGGATGAATGAAAAACTGTTTTTT.

The V gene is TRBV5-1, the J gene TRBJ1-2, with 7 nucleotides matching TRBD1. V was pared by 3 bases and J by 8 bases, with 13 bases of the junction left unmatched. The CDR3 loop spans 15 amino acids. CDR1 is SGHRS, CDR2 YFSETQ, per germline. As DNA, the CDR3 is TGCGCCAGCAGCTCTAACACAGGGACGACAGGGGGCTACACCTTC. It translates to CASSSNTGTTGGYTF.

The V and J genes are TRBV10-3 and TRBJ1-2; TRBD1 might be the D (6 bases). Germline lookup yields CDR1 ENHRY and CDR2 SYGVKD. This CDR3 region has 12 residues. Trimming cost V 6 bases and J 4 bases, with 9 bases left between them. CDR3 region: CAIRDSLYGYTF. CDR3 coding DNA: TGTGCCATCAGGGACAGCCTCTATGGCTACACCTTC.

The rearrangement links TRBV3-1 (or the pseudogene TRBV3-2) to TRBJ2-6; D perhaps matches TRBD2 (6 bases). Trimming cost V 7 bases and J 4 bases, with 14 bases left between them. The CDR3 is made up of 15 amino acids. The V gene's germline CDR1 is LGHDT and CDR2 YNNKEL (reference sequence). The CDR3 DNA reads as TGTGCCAGCACCCCGGGACTCGAAGGGGCCAACGTCCTGACTTTC. This gives the protein CASTPGLEGANVLTF.

This rearrangement joins TRBV5-6 to TRBJ2-3; 13 nucleotides line up with TRBD2. Losses at the gene ends were 0 bases for V and 2 bases for J; bases not matched to a gene: 3. Germline V gives CDR1 SGHDT, CDR2 YYEEEE. The CDR3 has 17 amino acids. The CDR3 DNA is TGTGCCAGCAGCTTGGCCGGGACTAGCGGGAACACAGATACGCAGTATTTT. Protein product: CASSLAGTSGNTDTQYF.

The CDR3 DNA reads as TGTGCCAGCAGCTTAGACAGGGCCGTCACTGAAGCTTTCTTT. Translating gives CASSLDRAVTEAFF. The V and J genes are TRBV13 and TRBJ1-1; D possibly corresponds to TRBD1 (6 bases). The CDR3 loop spans 14 amino acids. Trimming pared 1 base from V and 4 bases from J, leaving 10 bases between. Per germline, CDR1 PRHDT and CDR2 FYEKMQ (reference sequence). The whole variable domain, filled in from reference TRBV13 and TRBJ1-1, reads AAGVIQSPRHLIKEKRETATLKCYPIPRHDTVYWYQQGPGQDPQFLISFYEKMQSDKGSIPDRFSAQQFSDYHSELNMSSLELGDSALYFCASSLDRAVTEAFFGQGTRLTVV.

This clone was picked up one time. V gene TRBV30 combines with J gene TRBJ1-4, with D tentatively TRBD1 (6 bases). CDR1 and CDR2 (germline): GTSNPN, SVGIG (reference sequence). V lost 5 bases and J lost 0, with 19 bases in between. The CDR3 is 17 amino acids. The CDR3 region has the DNA TGTGCCTGGGGGCAACGGGGGCGGTTATCAACTAATGAAAAACTGTTTTTT. Its translation is CAWGQRGRLSTNEKLFF.

This sequence joins TRBV5-1 and TRBJ2-1, with D tentatively TRBD2 (6 bases). The germline V gene encodes CDR1 SGHRS and CDR2 YFSETQ. The CDR3 covers 14 residues. V was cut by 4 bases and J by 1 base, with 9 bases left in between. Here the CDR3 DNA reads TGCGCCAGCAGCCCGGGACTGTCCTACAATGAGCAGTTCTTC. Its translation: CASSPGLSYNEQFF.

The chain uses TRBV7-8 and TRBJ2-7; TRBD1 matches 7 bases. CDR1 and CDR2 (germline): SGHVS, FQNEAQ. J gave up 0 bases and V 5 bases, and 13 bases lay outside the gene matches. The CDR3 totals 17 residues. CDR3: CASSPRRDSFSSYEQYV. For the CDR3, the DNA is TGTGCCAGCAGCCCCCGCAGGGACAGCTTCAGCTCCTACGAGCAGTACGTC.

V usage is TRBV10-2 and J usage is TRBJ2-3; possible D gene TRBD1, 6 bases. The CDR3 has 15 amino acids. CDR1 and CDR2 from the germline V gene are WSHSY and SAAADI. V was pared by 2 bases and J by 6 bases, with 15 bases between. In DNA form, the CDR3 reads TGCGCCAGCAGTGAGCGGGACAACTGGGGGGATACGCAGTATTTT. It specifies CASSERDNWGDTQYF.